This TCR beta chain was documented in a study of blood T cell repertoires in COVID-19. The assay was immunoSEQ multiplex PCR, and TCRdb's table has in-frame clones only and misses some. The sample includes about 130,000 clones, about 86% of them seen just once. V dropped 1 base and J dropped 4 bases, with 7 bases sitting between them. The CDR3 sequence is 13 residues long. Looked up from germline, CDR1 is LNHDA and CDR2 is SQIVND (reference sequence). The receptor comes from a man in his forties or fifties who had recovered from COVID-19. V is TRBV19 and J is TRBJ1-1; D perhaps matches TRBD1 (5 bases). The sample comprised PBMCs or T cells enriched from blood (not recorded which). In DNA form, the CDR3 reads TGTGCCAGTAGTATAGTTCAGGGCACTGAAGCTTTCTTT. As protein: CASSIVQGTEAFF.